These T cell receptor beta chains were read from a single sample in a study of regulatory T cells in long-lasting Graves disease. TCRdb independently ran MiXCR on the multiplex PCR reads; one entry per CDR3 protein. The data hold around 240,000 distinct CDR3 sequences, with around a sixth observed a single time. The data were also submitted as part of a second study, on T cells in Graves' hyperthyroidism and ophthalmopathy.

Sequencing was performed on peripheral blood mononuclear cells (PBMCs), taken at new diagnosis, from a patient treated with antithyroid drugs. These receptor sequences come from a woman in her twenties or thirties with Graves disease. Both conserved end residues are part of each CDR3. A D gene is named only where the DNA matches it firmly. Size values are once, few and many counts, or a class for expanded clones, and some rows have none.

J: TRBJ1-3; V: TRBV20-1; size: many; D: NA; DNA: TGCAGTGCGGCCCCCGACGCGAACACCATATATTTT; CDR3: CSAAPDANTIYF
J: TRBJ2-7; V: TRBV6-2/TRBV6-3; size: NA; D: TRBD2; DNA: TGTGCCAGCAGTCAGTCTAGCGGGAGGGCCTTGTACGAGCAGTACTTC; CDR3: CASSQSSGRALYEQYF
J: TRBJ2-1; V: TRBV7-9; size: many; D: NA; DNA: TGTGCCAGCATCCCTCCCGGCAGTTACAATGAGCAGTTCTTC; CDR3: CASIPPGSYNEQFF
J: TRBJ1-2; V: TRBV7-3; size: many; D: TRBD1; DNA: TGTGCCAGCAGCTCGCGGACAGGGTCTGGCTACACCTTC; CDR3: CASSSRTGSGYTF
J: TRBJ2-7; V: TRBV20-1; size: few; D: TRBD2; DNA: TGCAGTGCTAGGTCAGCGGGGGGGCACTACGAGCAGTACTTC; CDR3: CSARSAGGHYEQYF
J: TRBJ2-5; V: TRBV6-1; size: many; D: NA; DNA: TGTGCCAGCAGCAAACCCGGAGGAGAGACCCAGTACTTC; CDR3: CASSKPGGETQYF
J: TRBJ1-3; V: TRBV12-3/TRBV12-4; size: many; D: NA; DNA: TGTGCCAGCAGTTTAATAGGGGGAAGGGGAAACACCATATATTTT; CDR3: CASSLIGGRGNTIYF
J: TRBJ2-1; V: TRBV25-1; size: few; D: TRBD2; DNA: TGTGCCAGCAGTGGCGGGGGGTTTGAGCAGTTCTTC; CDR3: CASSGGGFEQFF
J: TRBJ2-1; V: TRBV4-1; size: NA; D: NA; DNA: TGCGCCAGCAGCCAATTGAGTCGGGAGCAGTTCTTC; CDR3: CASSQLSREQFF
J: TRBJ1-2; V: TRBV5-1; size: many; D: TRBD1; DNA: TGTGCCAGCAGCGAGGGACAGGGGAACTATGGCTACACCTTC; CDR3: CASSEGQGNYGYTF
J: TRBJ2-1; V: TRBV20-1; size: NA; D: TRBD2; DNA: TGCAGTGCTAGGCAAACTAGCGGGGGGTTCTACAATGAGCAGTTCTTC; CDR3: CSARQTSGGFYNEQFF
J: TRBJ1-4; V: TRBV5-1; size: many; D: NA; DNA: TGTGCCAGCAGCTTGGGCTCACGACCGAGCGAAAAACTGTTTTTT; CDR3: CASSLGSRPSEKLFF
J: TRBJ2-5; V: TRBV9; size: NA; D: TRBD1; DNA: TGTGCCAGCAGCTCGTCCGACAGGGGAGCGTTTGTTGAGACCCAGTACTTC; CDR3: CASSSSDRGAFVETQYF
J: TRBJ1-2; V: TRBV6-2/TRBV6-3; size: NA; D: TRBD1; DNA: TGTGCCAGCAGTTCGGACAGGGGGGCAGATGGCTACACCTTC; CDR3: CASSSDRGADGYTF
J: TRBJ1-2; V: TRBV19; size: NA; D: TRBD1; DNA: TGTGCCAGTAGGACAGGGTCGTCTGGCTACACCTTC; CDR3: CASRTGSSGYTF
J: TRBJ2-1; V: TRBV4-1; size: many; D: TRBD2; DNA: TGCGCCAGCAGCCAAGTTTGGTCTAGCGGGGGGAACAATGAGCAGTTCTTC; CDR3: CASSQVWSSGGNNEQFF
J: TRBJ2-3; V: TRBV14; size: few; D: TRBD2; DNA: TGTGCCAGCAGCCCGCTAGCGGGGGGGACGCAGTATTTT; CDR3: CASSPLAGGTQYF
J: TRBJ2-5; V: TRBV12-3/TRBV12-4; size: many; D: NA; DNA: TGTGCCAGCACCACGGATTTTCGGACCCAGTACTTC; CDR3: CASTTDFRTQYF
J: TRBJ1-1; V: TRBV20-1; size: NA; D: TRBD1; DNA: TGCAGTGCCGGGGACAGGGGAAGGGTGAACACTGAAGCTTTCTTT; CDR3: CSAGDRGRVNTEAFF
J: TRBJ2-1; V: TRBV20-1; size: many; D: TRBD2; DNA: TGCAGTGCTTACCTGACTAGCGGGGTGTACAATGAGCAGTTCTTC; CDR3: CSAYLTSGVYNEQFF
J: TRBJ2-5; V: TRBV7-3; size: few; D: NA; DNA: TGTGCCAGCAGCTTAGGCAAGACCCAGTACTTC; CDR3: CASSLGKTQYF
J: TRBJ1-5; V: TRBV6-2/TRBV6-3; size: many; D: NA; DNA: TGTGCCAGCAGTTGGGTTCCGGGGAATCAGCCCCAGCATTTT; CDR3: CASSWVPGNQPQHF
J: TRBJ1-2; V: TRBV7-8; size: many; D: TRBD1; DNA: TGTGCCAGCAGCCTCAGGACAGGGGGCGCGTTCACCTTC; CDR3: CASSLRTGGAFTF